This T cell receptor beta chain was identified during a study of T cells in Graves' hyperthyroidism and ophthalmopathy. Regarding the study as a whole: Blood also contained most expanded thyroid clonotypes above 0.001.

This clonotype was seen many times. Its antigen is unidentified. Trimming stripped 2 bases from V and 7 bases from J, with 12 bases between. The CDR3 extends over 14 amino acids. It was RNA transcripts that yielded the amplified TCR beta CDR3 regions. RT-PCR in the first round (using the HTBI primer set) targeted the TCR CDR3. TCRdb used MiXCR to reprocess the multiplex PCR reads, holding one entry per CDR3 protein. The table has fewer than 700,000 distinct CDR3 sequences, roughly 16% seen once. Uncontrolled infection, other autoimmune disease, pregnancy or lactation excluded patients. Clinical symptoms, serum thyroxine and TRAb, thyroid ultrasound and orbital computed tomography together formed the diagnostic basis.

V and J are TRBV12-3 or TRBV12-4 and TRBJ1-5; D remains ambiguous. This receptor was identified in a woman aged 25 to 39 with Graves' hyperthyroidism. Sequencing input: blood. CDR3 sequence (DNA): TGTGCCAGCAGTTTAAATGGTCAGCGCCAGCCCCAGCATTTT. Translating it yields CASSLNGQRQPQHF.